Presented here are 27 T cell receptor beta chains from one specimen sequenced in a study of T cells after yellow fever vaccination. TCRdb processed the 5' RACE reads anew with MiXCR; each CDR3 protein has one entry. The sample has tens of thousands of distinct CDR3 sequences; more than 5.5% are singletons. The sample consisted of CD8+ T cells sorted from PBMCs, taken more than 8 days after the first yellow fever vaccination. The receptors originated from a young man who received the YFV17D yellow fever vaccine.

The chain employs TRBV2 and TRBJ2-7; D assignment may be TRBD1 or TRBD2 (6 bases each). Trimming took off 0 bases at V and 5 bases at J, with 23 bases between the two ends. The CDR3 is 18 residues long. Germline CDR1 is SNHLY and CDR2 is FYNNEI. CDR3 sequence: CASSEALLGGYQVDEQYF. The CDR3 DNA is TGTGCCAGCAGTGAAGCGCTTCTGGGGGGCTATCAAGTCGACGAGCAGTACTTC.

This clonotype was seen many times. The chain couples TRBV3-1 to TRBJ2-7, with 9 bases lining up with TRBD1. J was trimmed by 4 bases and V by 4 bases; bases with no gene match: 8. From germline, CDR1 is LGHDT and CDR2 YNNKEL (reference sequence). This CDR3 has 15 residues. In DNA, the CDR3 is TGTGCCAGCAGCCGTCCCGGGACAGGGAGGTACGAGCAGTACTTC. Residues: CASSRPGTGRYEQYF.

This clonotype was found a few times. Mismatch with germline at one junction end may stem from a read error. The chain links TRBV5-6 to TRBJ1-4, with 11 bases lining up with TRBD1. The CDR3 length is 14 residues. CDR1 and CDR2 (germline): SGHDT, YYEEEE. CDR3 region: CASSLAGTGGTVPF. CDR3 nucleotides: TGTGCCAGCAGCTTGGCCGGGACAGGGGGAACGGTCCCTTTT.

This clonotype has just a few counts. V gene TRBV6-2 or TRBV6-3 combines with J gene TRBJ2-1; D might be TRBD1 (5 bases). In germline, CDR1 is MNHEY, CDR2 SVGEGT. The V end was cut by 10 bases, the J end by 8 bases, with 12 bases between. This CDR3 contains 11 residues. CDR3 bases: TGTGCCACCTTGATAGGGGATGAGCAGTTCTTC. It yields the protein CATLIGDEQFF.

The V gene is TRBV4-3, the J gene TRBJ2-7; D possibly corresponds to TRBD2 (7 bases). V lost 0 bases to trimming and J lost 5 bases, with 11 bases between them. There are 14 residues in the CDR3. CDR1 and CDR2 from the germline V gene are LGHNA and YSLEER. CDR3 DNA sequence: TGCGCCAGCAGCCAAGATAGGGGGGGGGACGAGCAGTACTTC. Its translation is CASSQDRGGDEQYF.

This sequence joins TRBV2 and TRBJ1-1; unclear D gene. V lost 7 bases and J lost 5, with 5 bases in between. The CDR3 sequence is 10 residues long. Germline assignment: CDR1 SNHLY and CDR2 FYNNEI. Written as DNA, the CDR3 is TGTGCCAGCACGTGGACTGAAGCTTTCTTT. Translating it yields CASTWTEAFF. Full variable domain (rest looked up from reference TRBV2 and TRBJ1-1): EPEVTQTPSHQVTQMGQEVILRCVPISNHLYFYWYRQILGQKVEFLVSFYNNEISEKSEIFDDQFSVERPDGSNFTLKIRSTKLEDSAMYFCASTWTEAFFGQGTRLTVV.

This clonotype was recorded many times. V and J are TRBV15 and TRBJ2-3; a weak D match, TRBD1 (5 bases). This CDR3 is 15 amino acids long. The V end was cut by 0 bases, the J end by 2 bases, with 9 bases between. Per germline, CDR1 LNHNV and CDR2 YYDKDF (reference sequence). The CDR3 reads CATSRDQGPTDTQYF. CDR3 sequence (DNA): TGTGCCACCAGCAGAGATCAGGGTCCCACAGATACGCAGTATTTT.

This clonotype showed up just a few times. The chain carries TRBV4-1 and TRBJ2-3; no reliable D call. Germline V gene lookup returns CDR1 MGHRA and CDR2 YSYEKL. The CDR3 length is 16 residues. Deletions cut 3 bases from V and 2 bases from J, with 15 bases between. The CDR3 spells CASSQAGQDPTDTQYF. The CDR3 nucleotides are TGCGCCAGCAGCCAGGCCGGCCAAGATCCCACAGATACGCAGTATTTT.

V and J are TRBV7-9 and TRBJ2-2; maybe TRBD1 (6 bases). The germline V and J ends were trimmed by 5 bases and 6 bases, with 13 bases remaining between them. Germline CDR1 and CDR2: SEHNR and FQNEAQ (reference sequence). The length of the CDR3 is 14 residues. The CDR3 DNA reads TGTGCCAGCAGCGGGACAAGGGCGGCCGGGGAGCTGTTTTTT. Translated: CASSGTRAAGELFF.

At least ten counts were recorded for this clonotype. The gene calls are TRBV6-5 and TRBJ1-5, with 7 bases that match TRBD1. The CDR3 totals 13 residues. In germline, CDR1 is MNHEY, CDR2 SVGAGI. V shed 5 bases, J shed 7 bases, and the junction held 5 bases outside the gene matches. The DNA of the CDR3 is TGTGCCAGCAGTATACAGGGGAGCCAGCCCCAGCATTTT. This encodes CASSIQGSQPQHF.

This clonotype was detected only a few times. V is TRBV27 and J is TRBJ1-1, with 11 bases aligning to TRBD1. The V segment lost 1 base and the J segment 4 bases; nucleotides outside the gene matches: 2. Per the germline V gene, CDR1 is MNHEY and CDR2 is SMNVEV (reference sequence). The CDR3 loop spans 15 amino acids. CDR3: CASSLLGQGATEAFF. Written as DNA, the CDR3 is TGTGCCAGCAGTTTATTAGGACAGGGGGCCACTGAAGCTTTCTTT.

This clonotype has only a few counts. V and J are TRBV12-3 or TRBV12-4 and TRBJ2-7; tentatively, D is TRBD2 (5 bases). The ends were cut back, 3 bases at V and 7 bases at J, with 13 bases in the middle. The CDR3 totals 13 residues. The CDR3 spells CASSFTASGEQYV. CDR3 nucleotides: TGTGCCAGCAGTTTTACAGCCTCGGGGGAGCAGTACGTC.

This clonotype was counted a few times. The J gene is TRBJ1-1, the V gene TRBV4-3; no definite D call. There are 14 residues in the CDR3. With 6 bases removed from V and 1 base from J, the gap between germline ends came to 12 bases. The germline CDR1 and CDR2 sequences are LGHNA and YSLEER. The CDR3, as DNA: TGCGCCAGCAGTCATGTTGAAGAGAACACTGAAGCTTTCTTT. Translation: CASSHVEENTEAFF.

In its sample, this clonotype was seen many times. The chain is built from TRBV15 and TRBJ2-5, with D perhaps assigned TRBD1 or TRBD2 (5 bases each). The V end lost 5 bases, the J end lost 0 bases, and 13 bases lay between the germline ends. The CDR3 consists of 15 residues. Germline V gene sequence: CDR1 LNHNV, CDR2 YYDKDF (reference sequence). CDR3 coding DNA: TGTGCCACCAGCTGGCGTTGGGGGTACCAAGAGACCCAGTACTTC. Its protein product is CATSWRWGYQETQYF. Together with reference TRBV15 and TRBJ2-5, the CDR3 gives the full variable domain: DAMVIQNPRYQVTQFGKPVTLSCSQTLNHNVMYWYQQKSSQAPKLLFHYYDKDFNNEADTPDNFQSRRPNTSFCFLDIRSPGLGDTAMYLCATSWRWGYQETQYFGPGTRLLVL.

The DNA of the CDR3 is TGCAGCGTTGAAGACCGGCAGGAAAGCTCCTACGAGCAGTACTTC. Its translation is CSVEDRQESSYEQYF. This chain links TRBV29-1 with TRBJ2-7; D remains unclear. The length of the CDR3 is 15 residues. Trimming removed 0 bases from V and 0 bases from J, with 12 bases in between. CDR1 SQVTM and CDR2 ANQGSEA come from the germline V gene.

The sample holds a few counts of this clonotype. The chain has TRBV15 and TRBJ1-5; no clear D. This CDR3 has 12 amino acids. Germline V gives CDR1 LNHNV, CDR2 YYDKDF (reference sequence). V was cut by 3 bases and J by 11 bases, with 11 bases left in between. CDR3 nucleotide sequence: TGTGCCACCAGCAGGCATAGCGAGGCCCAGCATTTT. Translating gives CATSRHSEAQHF.

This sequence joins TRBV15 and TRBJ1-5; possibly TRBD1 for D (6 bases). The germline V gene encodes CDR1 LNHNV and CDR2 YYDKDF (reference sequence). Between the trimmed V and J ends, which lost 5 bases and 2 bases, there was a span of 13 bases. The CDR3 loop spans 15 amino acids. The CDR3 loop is CATSPTDRRNQPQHF. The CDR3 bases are TGTGCCACCAGCCCTACAGACAGGCGCAATCAGCCCCAGCATTTT.

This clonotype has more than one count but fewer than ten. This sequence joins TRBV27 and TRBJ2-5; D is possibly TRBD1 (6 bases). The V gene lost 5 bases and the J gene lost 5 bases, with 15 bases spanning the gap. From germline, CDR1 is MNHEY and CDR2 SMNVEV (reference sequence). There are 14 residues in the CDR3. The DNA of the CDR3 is TGTGCCAGCAGTCCTCAGGGGCAGGGGGAGACCCAGTACTTC. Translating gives CASSPQGQGETQYF.

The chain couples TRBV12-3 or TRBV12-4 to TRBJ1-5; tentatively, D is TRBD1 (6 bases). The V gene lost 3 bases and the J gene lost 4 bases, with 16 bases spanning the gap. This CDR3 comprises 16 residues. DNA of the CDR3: TGTGCCAGCAGTTTTGGGGCAAACAGGGAGAATCAGCCCCAGCATTTT. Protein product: CASSFGANRENQPQHF.

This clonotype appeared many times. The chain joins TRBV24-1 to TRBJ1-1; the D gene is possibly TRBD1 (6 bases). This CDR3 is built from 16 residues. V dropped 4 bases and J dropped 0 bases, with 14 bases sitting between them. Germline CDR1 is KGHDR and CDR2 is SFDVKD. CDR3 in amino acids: CATSEFRDNVNTEAFF. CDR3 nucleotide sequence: TGTGCCACCAGTGAATTTCGGGACAACGTGAACACTGAAGCTTTCTTT.

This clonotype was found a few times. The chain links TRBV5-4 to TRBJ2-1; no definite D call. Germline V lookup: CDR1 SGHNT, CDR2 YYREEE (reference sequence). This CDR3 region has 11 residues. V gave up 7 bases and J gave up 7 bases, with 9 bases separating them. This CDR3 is CASGVSNEQFF. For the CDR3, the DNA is TGTGCCAGCGGCGTTAGTAATGAGCAGTTCTTC. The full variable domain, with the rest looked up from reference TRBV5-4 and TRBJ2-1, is ETGVTQSPTHLIKTRGQQVTLRCSSQSGHNTVSWYQQALGQGPQFIFQYYREEENGRGNFPPRFSGLQFPNYSSELNVNALELDDSALYLCASGVSNEQFFGPGTRLTVL.

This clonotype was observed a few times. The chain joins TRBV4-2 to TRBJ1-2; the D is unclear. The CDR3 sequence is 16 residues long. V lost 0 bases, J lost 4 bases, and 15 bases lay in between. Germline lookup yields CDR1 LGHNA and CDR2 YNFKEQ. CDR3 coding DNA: TGTGCCAGCAGCCAAGAAAAATCCACGACCCTCTATGGCTACACCTTC. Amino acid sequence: CASSQEKSTTLYGYTF.

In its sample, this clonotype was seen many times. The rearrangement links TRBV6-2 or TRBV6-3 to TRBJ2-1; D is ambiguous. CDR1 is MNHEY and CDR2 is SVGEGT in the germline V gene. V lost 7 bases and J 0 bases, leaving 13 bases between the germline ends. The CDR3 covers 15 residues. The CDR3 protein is CASTIGPASYNEQFF. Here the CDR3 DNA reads TGTGCCAGCACCATCGGGCCCGCCTCCTACAATGAGCAGTTCTTC.

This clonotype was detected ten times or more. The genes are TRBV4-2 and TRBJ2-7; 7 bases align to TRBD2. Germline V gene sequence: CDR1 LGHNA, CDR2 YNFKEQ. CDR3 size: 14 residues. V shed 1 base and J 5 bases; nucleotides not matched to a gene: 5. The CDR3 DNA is TGTGCCAGCAGCCAAGGACTAGCCAGTAACGAGCAGTACTTC. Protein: CASSQGLASNEQYF.

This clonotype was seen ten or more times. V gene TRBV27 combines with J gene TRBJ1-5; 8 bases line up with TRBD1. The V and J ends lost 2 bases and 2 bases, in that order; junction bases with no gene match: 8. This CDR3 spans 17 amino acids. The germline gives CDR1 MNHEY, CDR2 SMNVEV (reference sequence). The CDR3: CASSLTAGGTGNQPQHF. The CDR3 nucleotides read TGTGCCAGCAGTTTAACGGCAGGGGGCACGGGCAATCAGCCCCAGCATTTT.

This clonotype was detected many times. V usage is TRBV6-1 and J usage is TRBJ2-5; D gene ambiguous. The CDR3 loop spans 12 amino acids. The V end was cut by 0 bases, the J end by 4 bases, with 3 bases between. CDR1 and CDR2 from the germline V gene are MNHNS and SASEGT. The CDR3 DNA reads TGTGCCAGCAGTGAAGCTTTAGAGACCCAGTACTTC. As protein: CASSEALETQYF.

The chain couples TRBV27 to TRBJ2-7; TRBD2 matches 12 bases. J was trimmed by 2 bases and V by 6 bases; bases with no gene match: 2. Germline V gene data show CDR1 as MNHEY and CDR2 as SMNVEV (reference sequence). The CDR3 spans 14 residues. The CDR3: CASSRLAGAYEQYV. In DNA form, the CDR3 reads TGTGCCAGCAGCCGACTAGCGGGGGCCTACGAGCAGTACGTC.